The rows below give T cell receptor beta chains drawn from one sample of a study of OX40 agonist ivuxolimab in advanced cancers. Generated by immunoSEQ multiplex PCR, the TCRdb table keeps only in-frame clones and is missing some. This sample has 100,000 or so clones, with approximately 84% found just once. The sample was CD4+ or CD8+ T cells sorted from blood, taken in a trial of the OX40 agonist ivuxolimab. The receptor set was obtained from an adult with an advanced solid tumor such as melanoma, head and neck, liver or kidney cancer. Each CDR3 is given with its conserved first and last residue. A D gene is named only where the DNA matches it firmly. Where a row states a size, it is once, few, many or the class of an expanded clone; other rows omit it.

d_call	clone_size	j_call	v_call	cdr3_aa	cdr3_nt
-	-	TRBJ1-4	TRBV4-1	CASSQTETTNEKLFF	TGCGCCAGCAGCCAAACTGAGACAACTAATGAAAAACTGTTTTTT
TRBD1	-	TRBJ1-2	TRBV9	CASSKSQGALSYGYTF	TGTGCCAGCAGCAAGTCCCAGGGGGCGTTGTCCTATGGCTACACCTTC
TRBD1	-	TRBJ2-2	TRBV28	CASQGVAGELFF	TGTGCCAGCCAGGGGGTGGCCGGGGAGCTGTTTTTT
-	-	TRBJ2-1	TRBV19	CASRWDPTKNEQFF	TGTGCCAGTAGATGGGACCCCACGAAAAATGAGCAGTTCTTC
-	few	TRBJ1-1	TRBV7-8	CASSSGRLNTEAFF	TGTGCCAGCAGCTCGGGCAGGCTGAACACTGAAGCTTTCTTT
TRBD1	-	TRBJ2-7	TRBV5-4	CASSQGTGGRYEQYF	TGTGCCAGCAGCCAAGGGACAGGGGGCAGGTACGAGCAGTACTTC
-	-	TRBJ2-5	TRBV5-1	CASSEQNLQETQYF	TGCGCCAGCAGTGAGCAAAACTTACAAGAGACCCAGTACTTC
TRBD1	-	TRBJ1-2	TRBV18	CASSPASTGVDGYTF	TGTGCCAGCTCACCCGCGTCAACAGGGGTAGATGGCTACACCTTC
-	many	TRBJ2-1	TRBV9	CASSLSGGIENEQFF	TGTGCCAGCAGCCTTAGCGGCGGGATAGAGAATGAGCAGTTCTTC
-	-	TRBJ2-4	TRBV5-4	CASSLDSSKNIQYF	TGTGCCAGCAGCTTGGACAGTTCCAAAAACATTCAGTACTTC
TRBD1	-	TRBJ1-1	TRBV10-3	CASRQGPGTEAFF	TGTGCCAGCAGACAGGGCCCGGGCACTGAAGCTTTCTTT
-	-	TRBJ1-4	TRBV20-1	CSGGRNEKLFF	TGCAGTGGAGGTCGTAATGAAAAACTGTTTTTT
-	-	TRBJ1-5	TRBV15	CATSRDLRQPQHF	TGTGCCACCAGCAGAGATCTCCGACAGCCCCAGCATTTT
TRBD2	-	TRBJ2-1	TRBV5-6	CASSFGGLAGNNEQFF	TGTGCCAGCAGCTTCGGGGGACTAGCGGGCAACAATGAGCAGTTCTTC
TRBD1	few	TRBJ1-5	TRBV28	CASSLTGGRPQHF	TGTGCCAGCAGTTTAACAGGGGGTCGGCCCCAGCATTTT
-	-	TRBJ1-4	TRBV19	CASRTYATNEKLFF	TGTGCCAGTAGAACGTATGCAACTAATGAAAAACTGTTTTTT
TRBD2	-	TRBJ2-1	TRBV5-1	CASSLGSRESEQFF	TGCGCCAGCAGCTTGGGTTCGCGGGAGAGTGAGCAGTTCTTC
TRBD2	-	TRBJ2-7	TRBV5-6	CASSLTDSGGYEQYF	TGTGCCAGCAGCCTAACTGATAGCGGGGGCTACGAGCAGTACTTC
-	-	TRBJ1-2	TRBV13	CASSIRHQANYGYTF	TGTGCCAGCAGCATAAGACACCAAGCTAACTATGGCTACACCTTC
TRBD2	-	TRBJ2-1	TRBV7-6	CASSLDTGRHNEQFF	TGTGCCAGCAGCTTGGATACCGGGAGGCACAATGAGCAGTTCTTC
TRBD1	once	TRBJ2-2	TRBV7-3	CASSSRTGANTGELFF	TGTGCCAGCAGCTCCAGGACAGGGGCGAACACCGGGGAGCTGTTTTTT
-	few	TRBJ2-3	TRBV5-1	CASSQGRPGDTQYF	TGCGCCAGCAGCCAGGGACGCCCCGGAGATACGCAGTATTTT
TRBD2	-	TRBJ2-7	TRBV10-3	CAISGGGAGVPYEQYF	TGTGCCATCAGTGGGGGCGGGGCGGGAGTACCCTACGAGCAGTACTTC
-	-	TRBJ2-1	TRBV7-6	CASRTTGGDEQFF	TGTGCCAGCAGGACTACGGGGGGCGATGAGCAGTTCTTC
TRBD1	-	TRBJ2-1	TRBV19	CASSMHRDRNEQFF	TGTGCCAGTAGTATGCACAGGGACAGGAATGAGCAGTTCTTC
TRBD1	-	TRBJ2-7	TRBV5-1	CASRWTGQGAYEQYF	TGCGCCAGCAGGTGGACGGGACAGGGGGCATACGAGCAGTACTTC
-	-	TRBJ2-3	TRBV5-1	CASSFSGANGETQYF	TGCGCCAGCAGCTTCTCGGGGGCGAACGGGGAGACGCAGTATTTT
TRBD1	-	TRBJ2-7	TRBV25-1	CASSPSGQERYEQYF	TGTGCCAGCAGTCCCTCGGGACAGGAACGCTACGAGCAGTACTTC
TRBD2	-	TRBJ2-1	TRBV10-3	CAINRLAGGDNEQFF	TGTGCCATCAACCGACTAGCGGGAGGAGACAATGAGCAGTTCTTC
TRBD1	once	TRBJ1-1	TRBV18	CASSPILGQANMNTEAFF	TGTGCCAGCTCACCTATATTGGGACAGGCTAACATGAACACTGAAGCTTTCTTT
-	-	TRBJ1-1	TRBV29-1	CSVDRQGNTEAFF	TGCAGCGTTGATCGGCAGGGTAACACTGAAGCTTTCTTT
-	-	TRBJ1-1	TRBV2	CASSVQGNTEAFF	TGTGCCAGCAGTGTCCAGGGTAACACTGAAGCTTTCTTT
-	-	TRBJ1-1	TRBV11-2	CASSLGGGAFF	TGTGCCAGCAGCTTAGGCGGGGGAGCTTTCTTT
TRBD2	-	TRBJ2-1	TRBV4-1	CASSPGLAGSVNEQFF	TGCGCCAGCAGCCCCGGACTAGCGGGGAGTGTGAATGAGCAGTTCTTC
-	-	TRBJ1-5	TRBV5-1	CASSSSPASNQPQHF	TGCGCCAGCAGCAGCTCACCCGCTAGCAATCAGCCCCAGCATTTT
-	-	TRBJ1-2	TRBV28	CASSLLSYGYTF	TGTGCCAGCAGTTTACTTAGCTATGGCTACACCTTC
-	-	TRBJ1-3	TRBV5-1	CASSLEGMKQDTIYF	TGCGCCAGCAGCTTAGAGGGGATGAAACAAGACACCATATATTTT
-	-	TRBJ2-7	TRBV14	CASSQNRVYEQYF	TGTGCCAGCAGCCAAAACAGGGTATACGAGCAGTACTTC
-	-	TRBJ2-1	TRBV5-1	CASRPLASPSNEQFF	TGCGCCAGCAGACCTTTAGCGTCCCCTAGCAATGAGCAGTTCTTC
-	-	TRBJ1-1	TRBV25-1	CASSHSRTEAFF	TGTGCCAGCAGCCACTCCAGAACTGAAGCTTTCTTT
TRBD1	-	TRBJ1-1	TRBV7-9	CASSFETGLINTEAFF	TGTGCCAGCAGCTTTGAGACAGGGTTGATAAACACTGAAGCTTTCTTT
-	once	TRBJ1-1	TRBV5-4	CASSDSKNTEAFF	TGTGCCAGCAGCGATAGTAAGAACACTGAAGCTTTCTTT
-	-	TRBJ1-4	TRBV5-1	CASSLVEPGIEKLFF	TGCGCCAGCAGCTTGGTGGAGCCCGGAATTGAAAAACTGTTTTTT
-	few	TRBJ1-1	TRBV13	CASSLERLNTEAFF	TGTGCCAGCAGCTTGGAGAGGTTGAACACTGAAGCTTTCTTT
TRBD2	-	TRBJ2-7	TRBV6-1	CASSYILAGTYEQYF	TGTGCCAGCAGCTACATTCTAGCGGGAACCTACGAGCAGTACTTC
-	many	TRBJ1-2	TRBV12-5	CASGYQDGGYTF	TGTGCTAGTGGTTATCAGGACGGAGGCTACACCTTC
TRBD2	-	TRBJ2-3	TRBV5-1	CASSRTSFETDTQYF	TGCGCCAGCAGCCGGACTAGTTTTGAGACAGATACGCAGTATTTT
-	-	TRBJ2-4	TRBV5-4	CASSAGGVKNIQYF	TGTGCCAGCAGCGCAGGGGGGGTCAAAAACATTCAGTACTTC
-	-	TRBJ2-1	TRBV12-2	CASRSKGLTFEQFF	TGTGCAAGTCGTTCGAAGGGACTAACTTTTGAGCAGTTCTTC